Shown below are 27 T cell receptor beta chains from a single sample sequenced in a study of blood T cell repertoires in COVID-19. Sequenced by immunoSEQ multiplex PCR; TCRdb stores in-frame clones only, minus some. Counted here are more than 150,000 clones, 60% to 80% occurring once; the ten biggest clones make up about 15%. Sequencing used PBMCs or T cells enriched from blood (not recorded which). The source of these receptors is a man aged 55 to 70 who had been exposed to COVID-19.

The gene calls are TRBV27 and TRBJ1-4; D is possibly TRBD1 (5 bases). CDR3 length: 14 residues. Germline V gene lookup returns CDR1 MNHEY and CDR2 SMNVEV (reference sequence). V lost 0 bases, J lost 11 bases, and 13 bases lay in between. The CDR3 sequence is CASSLSSRAAKLFF. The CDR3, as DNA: TGTGCCAGCAGTTTATCTTCCAGGGCTGCCAAACTGTTTTTT.

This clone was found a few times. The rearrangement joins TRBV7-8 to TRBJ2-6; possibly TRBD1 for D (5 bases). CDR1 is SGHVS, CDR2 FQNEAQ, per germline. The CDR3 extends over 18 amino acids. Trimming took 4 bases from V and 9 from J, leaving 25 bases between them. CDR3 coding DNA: TGTGCCAGCAGCTCCCCATACCCCTCTAGACAGAATAACAACGTCCTGACTTTC. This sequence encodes CASSSPYPSRQNNNVLTF.

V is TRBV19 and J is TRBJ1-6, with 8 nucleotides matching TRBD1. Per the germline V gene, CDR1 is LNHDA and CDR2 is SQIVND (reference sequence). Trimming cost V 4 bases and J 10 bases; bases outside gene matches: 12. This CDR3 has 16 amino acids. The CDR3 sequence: CASSNPQGARGSPLHF. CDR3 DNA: TGTGCCAGTAGTAATCCTCAGGGGGCGCGGGGATCACCCCTCCACTTT.

CDR3 residues: CASSPLGAGEQFF. The DNA for the CDR3 is TGTGCCAGCAGCCCCCTCGGTGCGGGTGAGCAGTTCTTC. The chain is built from TRBV3-1 (or the pseudogene TRBV3-2) and TRBJ2-1, with D possibly matching TRBD2 (5 bases). Germline assignment: CDR1 LGHDT and CDR2 YNNKEL (reference sequence). Trimming took 4 bases from V and 9 from J, leaving 13 bases between them. The CDR3 has 13 residues.

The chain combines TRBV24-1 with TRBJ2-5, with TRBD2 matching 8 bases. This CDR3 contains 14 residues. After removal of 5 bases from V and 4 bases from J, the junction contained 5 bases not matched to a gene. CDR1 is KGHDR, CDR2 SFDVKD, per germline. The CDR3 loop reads CATSVTGGGETQYF. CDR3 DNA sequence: TGTGCCACCAGTGTAACGGGGGGGGGAGAGACCCAGTACTTC.

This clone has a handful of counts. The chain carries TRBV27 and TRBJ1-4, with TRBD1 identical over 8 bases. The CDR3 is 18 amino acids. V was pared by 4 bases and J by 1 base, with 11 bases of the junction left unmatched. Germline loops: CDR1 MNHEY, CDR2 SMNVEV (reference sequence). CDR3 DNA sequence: TGTGCCAGCAGTTCCGACAGGGGAGGAGTGGGAACTAATGAAAAACTGTTTTTT. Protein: CASSSDRGGVGTNEKLFF.

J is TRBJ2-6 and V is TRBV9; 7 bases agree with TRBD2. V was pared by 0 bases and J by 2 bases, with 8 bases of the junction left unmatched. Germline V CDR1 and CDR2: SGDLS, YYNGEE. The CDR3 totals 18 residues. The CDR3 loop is CASSVEGRGRAGANVLTF. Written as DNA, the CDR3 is TGTGCCAGCAGCGTAGAAGGTCGGGGGAGGGCTGGGGCCAACGTCCTGACTTTC. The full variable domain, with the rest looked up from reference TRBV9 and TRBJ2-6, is DSGVTQTPKHLITATGQRVTLRCSPRSGDLSVYWYQQSLDQGLQFLIQYYNGEERAKGNILERFSAQQFPDLHSELNLSSLELGDSALYFCASSVEGRGRAGANVLTFGAGSRLTVL.

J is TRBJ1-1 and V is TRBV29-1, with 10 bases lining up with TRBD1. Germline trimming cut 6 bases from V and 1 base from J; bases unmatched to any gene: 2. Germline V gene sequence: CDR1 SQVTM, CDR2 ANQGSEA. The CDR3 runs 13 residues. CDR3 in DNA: TGCAGCGTATGGGACAGGGGGAACACTGAAGCTTTCTTT. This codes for CSVWDRGNTEAFF.

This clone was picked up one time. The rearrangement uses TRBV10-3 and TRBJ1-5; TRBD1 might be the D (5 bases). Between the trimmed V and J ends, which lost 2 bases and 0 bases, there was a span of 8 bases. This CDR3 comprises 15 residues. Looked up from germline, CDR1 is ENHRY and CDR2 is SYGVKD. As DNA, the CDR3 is TGTGCCATCAGTGAGAGACAGAATAGCAATCAGCCCCAGCATTTT. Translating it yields CAISERQNSNQPQHF.

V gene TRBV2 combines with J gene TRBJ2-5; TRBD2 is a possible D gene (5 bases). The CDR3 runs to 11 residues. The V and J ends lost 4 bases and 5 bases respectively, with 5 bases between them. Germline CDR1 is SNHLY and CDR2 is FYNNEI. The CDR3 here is CASSAGETQYF. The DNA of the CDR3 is TGTGCCAGCAGTGCGGGGGAGACCCAGTACTTC. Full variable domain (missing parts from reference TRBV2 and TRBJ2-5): EPEVTQTPSHQVTQMGQEVILRCVPISNHLYFYWYRQILGQKVEFLVSFYNNEISEKSEIFDDQFSVERPDGSNFTLKIRSTKLEDSAMYFCASSAGETQYFGPGTRLLVL.

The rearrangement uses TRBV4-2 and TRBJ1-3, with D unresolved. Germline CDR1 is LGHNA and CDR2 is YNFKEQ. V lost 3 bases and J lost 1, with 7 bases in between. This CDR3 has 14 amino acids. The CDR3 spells CASSQTGSGNTIYF. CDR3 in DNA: TGTGCCAGCAGCCAGACGGGATCTGGAAACACCATATATTTT.

CDR3 in DNA: TGTGCCAGTAGTATCCAGCAGGGATCAGGAGATACGCAGTATTTT. This encodes CASSIQQGSGDTQYF. The V call is TRBV19, the J call TRBJ2-3, with D possibly matching TRBD1 (5 bases). Trimming left V 3 bases short and J 5 bases short, with 15 bases between. The CDR3 totals 15 residues. Per germline, CDR1 LNHDA and CDR2 SQIVND (reference sequence). The complete variable domain, with remaining parts taken from reference TRBV19 and TRBJ2-3, reads DGGITQSPKYLFRKEGQNVTLSCEQNLNHDAMYWYRQDPGQGLRLIYYSQIVNDFQKGDIAEGYSVSREKKESFPLTVTSAQKNPTAFYLCASSIQQGSGDTQYFGPGTRLTVL.

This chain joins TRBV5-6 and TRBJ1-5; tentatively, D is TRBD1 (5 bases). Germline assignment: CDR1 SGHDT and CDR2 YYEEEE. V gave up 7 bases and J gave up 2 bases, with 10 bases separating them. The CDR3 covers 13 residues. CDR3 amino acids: CASSQVGNQPQHF. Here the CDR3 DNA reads TGTGCCAGCTCACAGGTGGGCAATCAGCCCCAGCATTTT.

CDR3 coding DNA: TGCGCCAGCAGCCCGGGGGTAGGGGGGGCCAACACTGAAGCTTTCTTT. Amino acids: CASSPGVGGANTEAFF. The rearrangement uses TRBV4-3 and TRBJ1-1, with a weak D call TRBD1 (6 bases). The CDR3 is 16 amino acids. Germline assignment: CDR1 LGHNA and CDR2 YSLEER. Deletions cut 4 bases from V and 2 bases from J, with 17 bases between.

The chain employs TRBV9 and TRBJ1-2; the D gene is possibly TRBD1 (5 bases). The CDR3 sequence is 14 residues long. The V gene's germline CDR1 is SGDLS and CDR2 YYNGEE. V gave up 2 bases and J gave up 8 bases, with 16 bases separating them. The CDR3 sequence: CASSVGGGPDGYTF. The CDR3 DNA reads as TGTGCCAGCAGCGTGGGCGGGGGACCGGACGGCTACACCTTC.

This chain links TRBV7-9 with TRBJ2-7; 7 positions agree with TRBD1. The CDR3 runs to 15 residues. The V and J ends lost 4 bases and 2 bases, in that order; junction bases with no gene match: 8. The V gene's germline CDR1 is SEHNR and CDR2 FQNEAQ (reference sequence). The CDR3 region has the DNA TGTGCCAGCAGCTCCACCTGGACAGGAGCCTACGAGCAGTACTTC. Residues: CASSSTWTGAYEQYF.

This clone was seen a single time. CDR3 residues: CASSLSGGNYGYTF. CDR3 coding DNA: TGCGCCAGCAGCTTGTCAGGGGGCAACTATGGCTACACCTTC. The chain employs TRBV5-1 and TRBJ1-2, with 8 bases that match TRBD1. CDR1 is SGHRS, CDR2 YFSETQ, per germline. The CDR3 totals 14 residues. With 1 base clipped from V and 2 bases from J, the junction kept 1 base outside the gene matches.

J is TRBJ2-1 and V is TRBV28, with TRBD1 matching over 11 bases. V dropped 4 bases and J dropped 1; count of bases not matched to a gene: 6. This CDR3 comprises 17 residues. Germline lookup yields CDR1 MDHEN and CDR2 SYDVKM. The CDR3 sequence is CASSSVGTGGSYNEQFF. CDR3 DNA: TGTGCCAGCAGTTCCGTCGGGACAGGGGGGTCCTACAATGAGCAGTTCTTC.

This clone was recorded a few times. CDR3 residues: CASSLVGADSYEQYF. DNA of the CDR3: TGCGCCAGCAGCTTGGTAGGGGCGGATTCCTACGAGCAGTACTTC. This chain connects TRBV5-1 to TRBJ2-7; D may be TRBD1 (5 bases). Per germline, CDR1 SGHRS and CDR2 YFSETQ. The V gene lost 0 bases and the J gene lost 1 base, with 11 bases spanning the gap. The CDR3 loop spans 15 amino acids.

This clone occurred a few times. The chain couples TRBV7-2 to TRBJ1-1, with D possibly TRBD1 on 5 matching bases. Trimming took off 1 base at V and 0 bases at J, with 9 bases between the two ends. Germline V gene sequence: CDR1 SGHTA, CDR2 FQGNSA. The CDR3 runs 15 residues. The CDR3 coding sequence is TGTGCCAGCAGCTTAGGGAGGGGCGTGAACACTGAAGCTTTCTTT. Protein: CASSLGRGVNTEAFF. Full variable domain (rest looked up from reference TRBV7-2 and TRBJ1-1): GAGVSQSPSNKVTEKGKDVELRCDPISGHTALYWYRQSLGQGLEFLIYFQGNSAPDKSGLPSDRFSAERTGGSVSTLTIQRTQQEDSAVYLCASSLGRGVNTEAFFGQGTRLTVV.

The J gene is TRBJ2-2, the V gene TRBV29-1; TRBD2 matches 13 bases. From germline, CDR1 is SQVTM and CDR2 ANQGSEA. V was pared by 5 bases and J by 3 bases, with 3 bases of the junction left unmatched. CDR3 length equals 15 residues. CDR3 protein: CSVSGLAGYTGELFF. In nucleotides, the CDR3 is TGCAGCGTTTCGGGACTAGCGGGATACACCGGGGAGCTGTTTTTT.

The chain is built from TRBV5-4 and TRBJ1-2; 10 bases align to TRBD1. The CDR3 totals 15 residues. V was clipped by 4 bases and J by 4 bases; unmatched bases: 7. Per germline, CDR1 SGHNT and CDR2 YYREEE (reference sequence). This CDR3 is CASSAGQGIRYGYTF. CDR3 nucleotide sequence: TGTGCCAGCAGCGCGGGACAGGGGATACGCTATGGCTACACCTTC.

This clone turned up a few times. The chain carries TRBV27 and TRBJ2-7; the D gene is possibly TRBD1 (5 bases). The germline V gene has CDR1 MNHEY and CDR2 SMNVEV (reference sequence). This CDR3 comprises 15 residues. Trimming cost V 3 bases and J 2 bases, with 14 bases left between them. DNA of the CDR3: TGTGCCAGCAGTTTTAGTCAGGGTTTGGCCTACGAGCAGTACTTC. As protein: CASSFSQGLAYEQYF.

The CDR3 is CAHKGGASGYTF. The CDR3 DNA follows: TGTGCCCACAAGGGAGGCGCCTCGGGCTACACCTTC. The chain has TRBV30 and TRBJ1-2; D is unresolved. Trimming removed 8 bases from V and 8 bases from J, with 18 bases in between. In germline, CDR1 is GTSNPN, CDR2 SVGIG (reference sequence). The CDR3 is 12 residues long.

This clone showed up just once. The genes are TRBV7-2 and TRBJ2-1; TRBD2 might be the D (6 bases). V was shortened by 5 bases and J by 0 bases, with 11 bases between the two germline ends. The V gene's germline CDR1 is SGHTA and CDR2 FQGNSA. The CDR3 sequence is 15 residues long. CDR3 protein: CASSISGPSYNEQFF. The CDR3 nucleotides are TGTGCCAGCAGCATTAGCGGCCCCTCCTACAATGAGCAGTTCTTC.

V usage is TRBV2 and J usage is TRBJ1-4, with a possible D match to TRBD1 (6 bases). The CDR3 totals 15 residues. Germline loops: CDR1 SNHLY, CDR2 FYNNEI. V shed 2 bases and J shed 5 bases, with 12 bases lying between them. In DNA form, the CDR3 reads TGTGCCAGCAGTGAATTTACAGGGACGAATGAAAAACTGTTTTTT. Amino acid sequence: CASSEFTGTNEKLFF.

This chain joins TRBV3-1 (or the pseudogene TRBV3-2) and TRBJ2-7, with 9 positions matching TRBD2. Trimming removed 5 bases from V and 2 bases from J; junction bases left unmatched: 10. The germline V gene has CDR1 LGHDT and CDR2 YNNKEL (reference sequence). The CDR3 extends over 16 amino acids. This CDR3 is CASSKSPPSGTYEQYF. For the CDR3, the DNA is TGTGCCAGCAGCAAAAGCCCCCCTAGCGGGACCTACGAGCAGTACTTC.